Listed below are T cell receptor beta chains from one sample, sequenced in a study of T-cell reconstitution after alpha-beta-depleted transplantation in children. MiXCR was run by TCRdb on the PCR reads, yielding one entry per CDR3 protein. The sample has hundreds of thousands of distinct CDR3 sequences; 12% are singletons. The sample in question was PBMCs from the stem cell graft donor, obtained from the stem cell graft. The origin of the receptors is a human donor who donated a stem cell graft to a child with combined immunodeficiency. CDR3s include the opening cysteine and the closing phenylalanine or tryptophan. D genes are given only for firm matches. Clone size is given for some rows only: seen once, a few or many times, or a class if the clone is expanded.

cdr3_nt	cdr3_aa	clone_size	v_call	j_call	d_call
TGTGCCAGCAGCGTTCCCACCACTGAAGCTTTCTTT	CASSVPTTEAFF	-	TRBV7-9	TRBJ1-1	-
TGCAGTGCGGAAAAACCTGGACAGGGAGATGGCTACACCTTC	CSAEKPGQGDGYTF	-	TRBV20-1	TRBJ1-2	TRBD1
TGTGCCAGCGGTATAGGGACCCAGTACTTC	CASGIGTQYF	few	TRBV27	TRBJ2-5	-
TGCAGTGCTAGAGAGTTAGCGGGGGGCATTAATGAGCAGTTCTTC	CSARELAGGINEQFF	many	TRBV20-1	TRBJ2-1	TRBD2
TGTGCCAGCAGTAACCCAGGGCACAACTATGGCTACACCTTC	CASSNPGHNYGYTF	few	TRBV28	TRBJ1-2	-
TGTGCCATCAGTGACCTTGACAGGGGGGGAGCAGATACGCAGTATTTT	CAISDLDRGGADTQYF	few	TRBV10-3	TRBJ2-3	TRBD1
TGTGCCAGCAGCTCGACAGGGTTAGCAGATACGCAGTATTTT	CASSSTGLADTQYF	-	TRBV7-3	TRBJ2-3	TRBD1
TGTGCCAGTAGTATGCCCCCCCAGGAGATGAACACTGAAGCTTTCTTT	CASSMPPQEMNTEAFF	-	TRBV19	TRBJ1-1	-
TGCGCCAGCAGCGTGGGACAGGGGAACCCCTACGAGCAGTACTTC	CASSVGQGNPYEQYF	few	TRBV5-1	TRBJ2-7	TRBD1
TGCGCCAGCAGCCTGGGTGTGGGGAACACTGAAGCTTTCTTT	CASSLGVGNTEAFF	many	TRBV4-3	TRBJ1-1	-
TGTGCCAGCAGCTCCCGGGACAGGGCGATGGGAGCTTTCTTT	CASSSRDRAMGAFF	-	TRBV9	TRBJ1-1	TRBD1
TGCGCCAGCAGCCCGCGGGAGGCCCTTCACAATGAGCAGTTCTTC	CASSPREALHNEQFF	many	TRBV5-1	TRBJ2-1	TRBD2
TGTGCCAGCAGCGCGTTGACAGGCAGCCCGACTTTCTTT	CASSALTGSPTFF	few	TRBV9	TRBJ1-1	-
TGCAGCGTTGAAGCAGGGACTAGCGGGAGTTACAATGAGCAGTTCTTC	CSVEAGTSGSYNEQFF	-	TRBV29-1	TRBJ2-1	TRBD2
TGTGCCTGGAGTGCAGGTGTTCAGGGGGCTCACGAGCAGTTCTTC	CAWSAGVQGAHEQFF	few	TRBV30	TRBJ2-1	TRBD1
TGCGCCAGCAGCCAAGACAGGGTCAGTTACACAGACAATGAGCAGTTCTTC	CASSQDRVSYTDNEQFF	-	TRBV4-3	TRBJ2-1	-
TGCAGCGTTGAAGGAGTCTCTGCGGGGCAGTACTTC	CSVEGVSAGQYF	-	TRBV29-1	TRBJ2-7	-
TGTGCCACCAGTGGGACAGACCTCGGTGGGGCCAACGTCCTGACTTTC	CATSGTDLGGANVLTF	-	TRBV24-1	TRBJ2-6	-
TGTGCCACCAGTGAGTACGGCGCAGATACGCAGTATTTT	CATSEYGADTQYF	many	TRBV24-1	TRBJ2-3	-
TGTGCCAGCAGTCCTCACCCGCGGACAGGGGGTACCTACAATGAGCAGTTCTTC	CASSPHPRTGGTYNEQFF	many	TRBV11-1	TRBJ2-1	TRBD1
TGTGCCAGCAGTTTCTTTAAAACAGGGGGGTTCCGTCCTGCGGACAATGAGCAGTTCTTC	CASSFFKTGGFRPADNEQFF	-	TRBV12-3/TRBV12-4	TRBJ2-1	TRBD1
TGTGCCAGCAGCTTAAAGGGACAGCAATCCTCTGGGGCCAACGTCCTGACTTTC	CASSLKGQQSSGANVLTF	-	TRBV11-2	TRBJ2-6	TRBD1
TGTGCCAGCAGCCCCGACCCGAGGGACTACGAGCAGTACTTC	CASSPDPRDYEQYF	few	TRBV5-4	TRBJ2-7	-
TGTGCCAGCAGCTTAGATCCCTCTACGGGCGATGAGCAGTTCTTC	CASSLDPSTGDEQFF	few	TRBV11-2	TRBJ2-1	-
TGCGCCAGCAGCCAAGATAACAGGGGGTCGGTGATGTCCACCCTCCACTTT	CASSQDNRGSVMSTLHF	-	TRBV4-3	TRBJ1-6	TRBD1
TGTGCCAGCGCGAGGGGGGAAAACAATGAGCAGTTCTTC	CASARGENNEQFF	few	TRBV6-4	TRBJ2-1	-
TGTGCCAGCTCACTGCTCAACGTACCGAGCAATGAGCAGTTCTTC	CASSLLNVPSNEQFF	few	TRBV18	TRBJ2-1	-
TGTGCCAGCAGCCAAGATCTGAGAATGCAGTATTTT	CASSQDLRMQYF	-	TRBV3-1	TRBJ2-3	-
TGCAGCGTTGAAGGTAGCGGGAGGGCCGAGACCCAGTACTTC	CSVEGSGRAETQYF	few	TRBV29-1	TRBJ2-5	TRBD2
TGTGCCATCAGTGAGTCTCGTCTGGTTAGAAGGAACACTGAAGCTTTCTTT	CAISESRLVRRNTEAFF	many	TRBV10-3	TRBJ1-1	-
TGCGCCAGCAGCGGGGGACTTCGGGTCGACACTGAAGCTTTCTTT	CASSGGLRVDTEAFF	many	TRBV5-1	TRBJ1-1	-
TGTGCCATCACCCGACAGGCCATGCCGTCCTACGAGCAGTACTTC	CAITRQAMPSYEQYF	-	TRBV10-3	TRBJ2-7	-
TGTGCCAGCAGCGTACCGGCCGGGGGCGAGTTCATCGGGGAGCTGTTTTTT	CASSVPAGGEFIGELFF	few	TRBV7-6	TRBJ2-2	-
TGTGCCATCAGTGAGCGGACAGGGCCCCAGTACAATGAGCAGTTCTTC	CAISERTGPQYNEQFF	many	TRBV10-3	TRBJ2-1	TRBD1
TGTGCCAGCAGCCTAGGGGGGGCTGGGGTCCGGGGTTCCCAGCATTTT	CASSLGGAGVRGSQHF	-	TRBV7-2	TRBJ1-5	-
TGTGCCATCGTTGACCTCCGCACAGATACGCAGTATTTT	CAIVDLRTDTQYF	many	TRBV10-3	TRBJ2-3	-
TGCGCCAGCAGCCAAGTGGGGGGGGCCTCCTACAATGAGCAGTTCTTC	CASSQVGGASYNEQFF	many	TRBV4-3	TRBJ2-1	-
TGTGCCAGCAGCCCGGCCGGGAGAGAGACCCAGTACTTC	CASSPAGRETQYF	-	TRBV7-9	TRBJ2-5	-
TGCAGCGTTGAGAAGCTAGCGGGAGGGGCCCCCTACAATGAGCAGTTCTTC	CSVEKLAGGAPYNEQFF	many	TRBV29-1	TRBJ2-1	TRBD2
TGCGCCAGCAGCCAAGGACTAGCCGATTGGGGTGAGCAGTTCTTC	CASSQGLADWGEQFF	-	TRBV4-3	TRBJ2-1	TRBD2
TGTGCCAGCAGCGTAGCCGCAGGGGGGGCCAAAAACATTCAGTACTTC	CASSVAAGGAKNIQYF	-	TRBV9	TRBJ2-4	-
TGTGCCAGCAGTTCCCCGGATCCCAATGAGCAGTTCTTC	CASSSPDPNEQFF	many	TRBV27	TRBJ2-1	-
TGCGCCAGCAGCGTCAAACTAGCGGGCCACCAAGAGACCCAGTACTTC	CASSVKLAGHQETQYF	-	TRBV5-1	TRBJ2-5	TRBD2
TGTGCCAGCAGTTATGCGGGACACGTCGAATACGGGGAGCTGTTTTTT	CASSYAGHVEYGELFF	-	TRBV6-2/TRBV6-3	TRBJ2-2	-
TGTGCCAGCAGCTTAGAAGCGGGGGGGAACACCGGGGAGCTGTTTTTT	CASSLEAGGNTGELFF	-	TRBV7-2	TRBJ2-2	TRBD2
TGTGCCAGCAGCCCCCCGGGAGGACAGGGATACGAGCAGTACTTC	CASSPPGGQGYEQYF	few	TRBV28	TRBJ2-7	-
TGCAGCGTGCCGAGACAGGGAAAGGTTCAGCCCCAGCATTTT	CSVPRQGKVQPQHF	few	TRBV29-1	TRBJ1-5	TRBD1
TGTGCCAGCAGTTACTTACAGGGATCCTACGAGCAGTACTTC	CASSYLQGSYEQYF	many	TRBV6-2/TRBV6-3	TRBJ2-7	-
TGTGCCAGCAGTACGGAACAGGGGGCCATTTACAATGAGCAGTTCTTC	CASSTEQGAIYNEQFF	-	TRBV12-3/TRBV12-4	TRBJ2-1	TRBD1
TGTGCCAGCAGTTTTAACAGGGGCATAACCGGGGAGCTGTTTTTT	CASSFNRGITGELFF	few	TRBV12-3/TRBV12-4	TRBJ2-2	TRBD1
TGCGCCAGCAGCCAAGGGCTAGGGGGCCTCCAGACCCAGTACTTC	CASSQGLGGLQTQYF	-	TRBV4-3	TRBJ2-5	TRBD1
TGTGCCACCAGGGGGGCTAGCGGGAGCTCCTACAATGAGCAGTTCTTC	CATRGASGSSYNEQFF	-	TRBV24-1	TRBJ2-1	TRBD2
TGTGCCAGCAGCCAAGCGTATTGGACTAGCCAAGAGACCCAGTACTTC	CASSQAYWTSQETQYF	-	TRBV3-1	TRBJ2-5	TRBD2